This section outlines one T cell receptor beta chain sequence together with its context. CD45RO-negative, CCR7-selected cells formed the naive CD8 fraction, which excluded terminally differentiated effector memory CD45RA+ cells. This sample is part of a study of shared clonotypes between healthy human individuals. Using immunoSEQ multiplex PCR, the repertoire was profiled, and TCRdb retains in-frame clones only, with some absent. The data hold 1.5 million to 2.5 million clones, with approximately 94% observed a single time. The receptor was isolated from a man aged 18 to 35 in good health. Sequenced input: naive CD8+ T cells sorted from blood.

In DNA form, the CDR3 reads TGTGCCAGCAGTGAATATAAAGGGAGCGGGGAGCTGTTTTTT. Translated, it gives CASSEYKGSGELFF. The V and J genes are TRBV25-1 and TRBJ2-2; a weak D match, TRBD2 (5 bases). Germline V gene sequence: CDR1 MGHDK, CDR2 SYGVNS. The CDR3 length is 14 residues. V was trimmed by 0 bases and J by 7 bases, leaving 9 bases between them. Filled out from reference TRBV25-1 and TRBJ2-2, the complete variable domain reads EADIYQTPRYLVIGTGKKITLECSQTMGHDKMYWYQQDPGMELHLIHYSYGVNSTEKGDLSSESTVSRIRTEHFPLTLESARPSHTSQYLCASSEYKGSGELFFGEGSRLTVL.